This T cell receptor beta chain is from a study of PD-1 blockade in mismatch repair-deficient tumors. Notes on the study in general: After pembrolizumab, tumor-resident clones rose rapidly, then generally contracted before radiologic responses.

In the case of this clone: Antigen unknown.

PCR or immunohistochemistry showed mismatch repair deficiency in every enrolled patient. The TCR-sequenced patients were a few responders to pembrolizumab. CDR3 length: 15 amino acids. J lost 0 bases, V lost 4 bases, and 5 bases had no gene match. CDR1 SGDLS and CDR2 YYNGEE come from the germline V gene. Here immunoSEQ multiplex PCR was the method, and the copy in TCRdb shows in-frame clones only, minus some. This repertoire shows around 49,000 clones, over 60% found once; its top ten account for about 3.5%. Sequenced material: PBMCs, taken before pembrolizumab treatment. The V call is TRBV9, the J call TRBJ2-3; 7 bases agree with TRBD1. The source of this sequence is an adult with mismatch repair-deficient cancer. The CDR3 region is CASSPRTGSTDTQYF. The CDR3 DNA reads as TGTGCCAGCAGCCCCCGGACAGGAAGCACAGATACGCAGTATTTT.